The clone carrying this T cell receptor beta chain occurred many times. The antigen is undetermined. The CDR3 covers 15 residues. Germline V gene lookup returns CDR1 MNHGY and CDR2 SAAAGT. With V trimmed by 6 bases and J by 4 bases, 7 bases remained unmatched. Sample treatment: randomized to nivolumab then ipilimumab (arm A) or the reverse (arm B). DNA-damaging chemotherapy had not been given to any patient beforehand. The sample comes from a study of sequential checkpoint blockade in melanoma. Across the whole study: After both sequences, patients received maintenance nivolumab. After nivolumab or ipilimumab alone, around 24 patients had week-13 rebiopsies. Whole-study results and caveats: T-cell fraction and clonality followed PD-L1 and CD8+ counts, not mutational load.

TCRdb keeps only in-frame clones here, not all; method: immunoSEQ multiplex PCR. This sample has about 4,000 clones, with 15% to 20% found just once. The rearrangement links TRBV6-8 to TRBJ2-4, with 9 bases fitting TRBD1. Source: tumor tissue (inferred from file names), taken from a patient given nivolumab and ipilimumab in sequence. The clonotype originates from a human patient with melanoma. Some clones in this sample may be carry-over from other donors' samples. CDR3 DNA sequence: TGTGCCAGCAGCTCACCGGGACAGGGAAAAAACATTCAGTACTTC. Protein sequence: CASSSPGQGKNIQYF.